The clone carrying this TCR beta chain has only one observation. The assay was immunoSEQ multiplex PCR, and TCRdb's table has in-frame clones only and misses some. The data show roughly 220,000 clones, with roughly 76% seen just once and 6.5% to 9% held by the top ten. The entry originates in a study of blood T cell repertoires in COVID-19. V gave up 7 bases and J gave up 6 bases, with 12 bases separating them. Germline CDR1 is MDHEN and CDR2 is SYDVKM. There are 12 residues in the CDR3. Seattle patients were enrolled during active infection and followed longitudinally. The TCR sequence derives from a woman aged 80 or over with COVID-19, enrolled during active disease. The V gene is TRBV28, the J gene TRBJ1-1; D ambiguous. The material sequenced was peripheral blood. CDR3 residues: CASISHTAEAFF. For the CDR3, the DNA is TGTGCCAGCATTTCACACACAGCTGAAGCTTTCTTT.